The rows below give T cell receptor beta chains drawn from one sample of a study of breast tumors, draining lymph nodes, adjacent tissues. TCRdb itself ran the multiplex PCR reads through MiXCR, one entry per CDR3 protein. The sample holds 200,000 to 300,000 distinct CDR3 sequences, roughly 31% seen once. The sample consisted of axillary lymph node tissue. All receptors derive from a female donor with breast cancer. Some clones in this sample may be carry-over from other donors' samples. The CDR3 runs from the conserved cysteine through the conserved F or W. The order of the fields is J gene, D gene, V gene, clone size, CDR3 DNA, CDR3 protein. The D gene is left open where the match is weak. Not every row has a clone size; where given, it reads once, few, many or a size class.

TRBJ1-2,TRBD1,TRBV14,few,TGTGCCAGCAGCCAAGCTCGGACAGGGAAGCCTCGCTATGGCTACACCTTC,CASSQARTGKPRYGYTF
TRBJ1-5,NA,TRBV7-6,many,TGTGCCAGCAGCTTAGGGCAGAATAGCAATCAGCCCCAGCATTTT,CASSLGQNSNQPQHF
TRBJ2-7,TRBD2,TRBV11-2,many,TGTGCCAGCAGCTACCAACCGGGACTAGCGGGAGGCGAGCAGTACTTC,CASSYQPGLAGGEQYF
TRBJ2-2,NA,TRBV11-2,many,TGTGCCAGCAGCTGGATTACTCTCACCAACACCGGGGAGCTGTTTTTT,CASSWITLTNTGELFF
TRBJ1-6,TRBD1,TRBV24-1,NA,TGTGCTCCCATCCCCTGGGACAGGTCGTCACCCCTCCACTTT,CAPIPWDRSSPLHF
TRBJ1-5,NA,TRBV6-5,NA,TGTGCCAGCAGCCGTACACGGGGCGGCAATCAGCCCCAGCATTTT,CASSRTRGGNQPQHF
TRBJ1-1,NA,TRBV10-3,NA,TGTGCCATCCAGGGGAGCCATGATGAAGCTTTCTTT,CAIQGSHDEAFF
TRBJ2-1,TRBD2,TRBV7-8,many,TGTGCCAGCAGCGGGGGGGGTAGCGGGAAGGAGCAGTTCTTC,CASSGGGSGKEQFF
TRBJ1-5,TRBD1,TRBV6-6,NA,TGTGCCAGCAGGCCACCGGGGACAGGGGGCCTCGACAATCAGCCCCAGCATTTT,CASRPPGTGGLDNQPQHF
TRBJ1-5,TRBD1,TRBV7-2,many,TGTGCCAGCAGCCTGGATGGACAGGGGGTTTATAGCAATCAGCCCCAGCATTTT,CASSLDGQGVYSNQPQHF
TRBJ2-7,NA,TRBV3-1,few,TGTGCCAGCAGCCAAGCCCTAGGGCCAAGGTACGAGCAGTACTTC,CASSQALGPRYEQYF
TRBJ2-5,TRBD2,TRBV6-2/TRBV6-3,NA,TGTGCCAGCAGTTACTCGGCGGGAGGGCCGGGAGAGACCCAGTACTTC,CASSYSAGGPGETQYF
TRBJ2-7,NA,TRBV20-1,many,TGCAGTGCTAGCGGAGGTCAGGGCTCCTACGAGCAGTACTTC,CSASGGQGSYEQYF
TRBJ2-2,NA,TRBV27,few,TGTGCCAGCAGTTTATCGGGACCAGTCAACACCGGGGAGCTGTTTTTT,CASSLSGPVNTGELFF
TRBJ1-4,TRBD1,TRBV7-9,many,TGTGCCAGCAGCTCACAGGGGGAAAAACTGTTTTTT,CASSSQGEKLFF
TRBJ2-2,NA,TRBV5-6,many,TGTGCCAGCAGCTTTAGGGGGACCGGGGAGCTGTTTTTT,CASSFRGTGELFF
TRBJ2-7,TRBD1,TRBV29-1,many,TGCAGCGTTGATGACGACAGGGGAGGTTACGAGCAGTACTTC,CSVDDDRGGYEQYF
TRBJ2-5,NA,TRBV7-9,many,TGTGCCAGCAGCTTAGTGGTAGGGGCTGTAGAGACCCAGTACTTC,CASSLVVGAVETQYF
TRBJ1-2,TRBD1,TRBV6-2/TRBV6-3,few,TGTGCCAGCAGCCTGGACAGGGATGGTTATGGCTACACCTTC,CASSLDRDGYGYTF